This TCR beta chain was obtained from a study of persistence of HIV-infected CD4 T cells (dated by TCRdb to 2020 to 2022). Concerning the study at large: The median time the participants had spent on suppressive ART was 7 to 9 years. The clonality of all cells in each sorted population was assessed by TCRbeta sequencing, whereas the clonality of infected cells was assessed by proviral sequencing. CMV- and HIV-1 Gag-responding CD4+ T cells were isolated from ART-treated individuals so that antigen-driven clonal expansion of HIV-1-infected cells could be examined. Apart from a couple of participants who underwent leukapheresis at a single time point, peripheral blood samples of up to about 180 mL were collected from participants at multiple time points. The TCR cluster analysis across participants included under ten participants for CMV and 6 or 7 participants for Gag. The paper's findings and limits, for the study overall: The study involved few individuals and tested only a limited range of antigens. Restriction of bulk TCR analyses to the rare CMV-responding cells that actually carried HIV-1 proviruses was not possible. Degenerate expanded CDR3beta sequences were enriched in antigen-responding cells, suggesting convergent selection of CD4+ responses to CMV and Gag. TCRbeta richness in CMV- and Gag-responding cells was significantly lower than in anti-CD3/anti-CD28-responding cells; CMV-responding cells had higher oligoclonality than CD3/CD28-stimulated and Gag-responding cells. Within the same sorted populations, TCR oligoclonality correlated with proviral oligoclonality.

In the case of this clone: No antigen is known for it. There are no base qualities to consult, and no much larger clone falls within one base.

For CDR1 and CDR2, the germline V gene (reference sequence) lists LNHDA and SQIVND. The junction carries 19 bases between V and J, which are trimmed by 0 bases and 2 bases respectively. Reading from cysteine to phenylalanine, the CDR3 counts 18 amino acids. Only CDR3 DNA is held: 54 bases, read in frame from base 1. The immunoSEQ hsTCRB assay version 4, run in survey mode, was used to sequence TCRbeta repertoires from genomic DNA. For TCRbeta sequencing, genomic DNA was diluted to around 9.7 ng/uL, and up to 1 ug was used per sample. On the study's bioinformatics: TCRbeta data analysis was done in ImmunoSeq Analyzer 3.0, and diversity was calculated on productive nucleotide rearrangements. Using the Immunarch R package, the improved Chao index served to estimate lower-bound TCR diversity and the Gini coefficient served to estimate clonality. When different nucleotide rearrangements encoded the same CDR3beta amino acid sequence, each rearrangement was treated as a distinct clonotype. Differential abundance analysis identified TCRbeta sequences significantly enriched in antigen-responding cells relative to anti-CD3/anti-CD28-activated cells. TCRs were clustered by predicted peptide-MHC specificity with GLIPH2, both within individual participants and across merged participant data sets. What TCRdb holds here is the immuneACCESS table cut down to in-frame rearrangements. Part of the clones is not present; checked against another copy, under half of the missing clones reflect an unresolved V gene, and the others are unexplained. D and trimming were read from the DNA, whereas the V and J calls and clone size are those reported in that table. Recorded for this sample are tens of thousands of clones; around 74% of them occurred a single time. The biggest ten clones account for over 1.5% of the sample.

The treatment or condition label, read with the paper, signifies: suppressive antiretroviral therapy. Cells were stimulated with a pool of overlapping HIV-1 Gag 15-mer peptides at approximately 0.92 ug per peptide per mL. Responding CD4+ T cells were sorted by upregulation of both CD40 ligand and CD69. Participants were HIV-1-infected adults who started suppressive ART during chronic infection. For at least 4 years, participants had undetectable plasma HIV-1 RNA, below 50 copies/mL. To be included, participants needed a CD4+ T cell count above 400 cells/uL and a positive CMV serology. Before stimulation, PBMCs were isolated using density centrifugation and then depleted of CD8+ T cells. For 18 hours, the CD8-depleted PBMCs were stimulated with anti-CD28/CD49d costimulation, a CD40-blocking antibody, and enfuvirtide to prevent new infections. Sorting was done on either a Beckman Coulter MoFlo Legacy or an XDP sorter, and propidium iodide was used to exclude dead cells. Genomic DNA was extracted using the QIAamp DNA Mini Kit for samples with more than one million cells and using the Quick-DNA Microprep Kit for all other samples.

The specimen was CD4+ T cells sorted from PBMCs after approximately 19-hour stimulation, collected from a patient who received antiretroviral therapy. The sample's cell subset or site, from its label and the paper: CD40L+CD69+ CD4 T cells responding to HIV-1 Gag peptides. Recombination linked TRBV19 to TRBJ1-2; D gene: possibly TRBD1, on 6 matching bases. The receptor was isolated from an adult man with HIV who was CMV-seropositive. The DNA sequence reads TGTGCCAGTAGTATAGATTCCGAGAACAGGGCCGTCAACTATGGCTACACCTTC. This yields the protein CASSIDSENRAVNYGYTF.